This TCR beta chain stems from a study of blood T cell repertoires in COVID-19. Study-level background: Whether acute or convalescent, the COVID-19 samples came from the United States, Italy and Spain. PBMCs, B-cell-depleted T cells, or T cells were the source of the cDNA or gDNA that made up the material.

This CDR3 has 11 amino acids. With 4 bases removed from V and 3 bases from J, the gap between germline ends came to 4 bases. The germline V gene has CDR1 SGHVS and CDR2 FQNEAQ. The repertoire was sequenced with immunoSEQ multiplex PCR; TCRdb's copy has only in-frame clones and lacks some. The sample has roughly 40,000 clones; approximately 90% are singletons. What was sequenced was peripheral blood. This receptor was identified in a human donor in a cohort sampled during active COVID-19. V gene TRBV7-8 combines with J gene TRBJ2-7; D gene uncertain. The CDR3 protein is CASSSYYEQYF. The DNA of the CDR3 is TGTGCCAGCAGCTCCTACTACGAGCAGTACTTC.